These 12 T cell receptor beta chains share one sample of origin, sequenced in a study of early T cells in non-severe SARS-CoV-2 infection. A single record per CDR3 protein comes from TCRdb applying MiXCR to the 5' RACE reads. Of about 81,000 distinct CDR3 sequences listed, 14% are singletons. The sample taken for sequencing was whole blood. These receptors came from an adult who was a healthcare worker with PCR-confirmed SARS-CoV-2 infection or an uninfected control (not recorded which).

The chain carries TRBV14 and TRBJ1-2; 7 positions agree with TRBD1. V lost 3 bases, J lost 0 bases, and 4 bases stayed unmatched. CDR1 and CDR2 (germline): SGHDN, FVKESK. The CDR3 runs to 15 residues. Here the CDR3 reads CASSQDRTTNYGYTF. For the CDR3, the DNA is TGTGCCAGCAGCCAGGACAGGACGACTAACTATGGCTACACCTTC.

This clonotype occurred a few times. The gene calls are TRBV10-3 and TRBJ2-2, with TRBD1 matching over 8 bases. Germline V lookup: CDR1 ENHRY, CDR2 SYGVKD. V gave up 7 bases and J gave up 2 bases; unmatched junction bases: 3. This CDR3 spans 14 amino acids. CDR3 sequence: CAIKGQANTGELFF. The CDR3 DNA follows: TGTGCCATCAAGGGACAGGCTAACACCGGGGAGCTGTTTTTT.

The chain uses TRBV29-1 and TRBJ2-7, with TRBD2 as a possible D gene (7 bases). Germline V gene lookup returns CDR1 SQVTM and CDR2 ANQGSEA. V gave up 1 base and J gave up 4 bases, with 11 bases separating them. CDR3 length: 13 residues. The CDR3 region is CSVEVGGVYEQYF. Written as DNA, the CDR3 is TGCAGCGTTGAAGTAGGGGGGGTTTACGAGCAGTACTTC.

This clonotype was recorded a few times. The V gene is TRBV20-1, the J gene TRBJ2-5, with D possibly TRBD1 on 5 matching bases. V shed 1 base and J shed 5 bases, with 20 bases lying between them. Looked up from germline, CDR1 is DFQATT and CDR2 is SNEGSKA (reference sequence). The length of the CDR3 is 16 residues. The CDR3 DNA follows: TGCAGTGCTAGAGCCTCAGAAGGGGCCAGCTCGGAGACCCAGTACTTC. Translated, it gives CSARASEGASSETQYF.

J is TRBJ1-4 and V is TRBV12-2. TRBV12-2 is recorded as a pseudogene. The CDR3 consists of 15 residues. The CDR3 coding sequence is TGTGCAAGTCGCTTAAAGCTGGTGGCTAATGAAAAACTGTTTTTT. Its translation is CASRLKLVANEKLFF.

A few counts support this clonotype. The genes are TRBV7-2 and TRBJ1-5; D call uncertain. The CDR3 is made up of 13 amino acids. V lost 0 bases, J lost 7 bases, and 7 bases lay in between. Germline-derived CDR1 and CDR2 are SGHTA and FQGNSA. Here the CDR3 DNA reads TGTGCCAGCAGCTTAGCCGCGTTACAGCCCCAGCATTTT. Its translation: CASSLAALQPQHF.

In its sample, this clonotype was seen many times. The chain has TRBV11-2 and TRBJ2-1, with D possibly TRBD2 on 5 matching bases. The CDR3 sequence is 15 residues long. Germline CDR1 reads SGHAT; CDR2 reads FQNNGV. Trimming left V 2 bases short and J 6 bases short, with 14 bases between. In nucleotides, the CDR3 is TGTGCCAGCAGCTTACACGGACTGGCGGCCAATGAGCAGTTCTTC. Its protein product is CASSLHGLAANEQFF.

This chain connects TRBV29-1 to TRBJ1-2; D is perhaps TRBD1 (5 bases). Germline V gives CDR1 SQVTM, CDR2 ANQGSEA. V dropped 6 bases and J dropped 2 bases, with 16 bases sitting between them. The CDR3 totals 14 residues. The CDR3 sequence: CSVVTGRYNYGYTF. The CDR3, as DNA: TGCAGCGTCGTCACAGGAAGGTACAACTATGGCTACACCTTC.

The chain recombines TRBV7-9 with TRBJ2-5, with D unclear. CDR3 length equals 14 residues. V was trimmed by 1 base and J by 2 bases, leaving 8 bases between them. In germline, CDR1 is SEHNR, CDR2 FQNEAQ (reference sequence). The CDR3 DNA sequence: TGTGCCAGCAGCTTAGAGCGCAGTCAAGAGACCCAGTACTTC. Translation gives CASSLERSQETQYF.

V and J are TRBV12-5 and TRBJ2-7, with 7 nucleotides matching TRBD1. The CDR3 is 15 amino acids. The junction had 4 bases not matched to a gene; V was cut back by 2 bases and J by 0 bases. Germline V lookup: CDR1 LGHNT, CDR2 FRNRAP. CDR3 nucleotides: TGTGCTAGTGGTTTGTCCCGGGACAGCTCCTACGAGCAGTACTTC. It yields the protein CASGLSRDSSYEQYF.

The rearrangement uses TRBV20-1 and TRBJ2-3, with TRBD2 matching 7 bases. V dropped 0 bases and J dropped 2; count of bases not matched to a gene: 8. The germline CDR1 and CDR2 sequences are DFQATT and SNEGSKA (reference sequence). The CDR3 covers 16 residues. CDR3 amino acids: CSARDRRRGITDTQYF. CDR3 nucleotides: TGCAGTGCTAGAGATCGGAGGCGGGGGATCACAGATACGCAGTATTTT.

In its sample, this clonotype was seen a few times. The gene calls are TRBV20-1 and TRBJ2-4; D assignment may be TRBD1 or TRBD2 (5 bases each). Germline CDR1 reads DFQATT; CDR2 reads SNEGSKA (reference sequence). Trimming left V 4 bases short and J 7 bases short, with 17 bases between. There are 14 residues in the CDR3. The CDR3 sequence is CSATTPVGENIQYF. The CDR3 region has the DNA TGCAGTGCTACAACCCCGGTAGGGGAGAACATTCAGTACTTC.